In this sample, the clone carrying this T cell receptor (beta chain) turned up many times. Sequencing was performed with immunoSEQ multiplex PCR; in TCRdb, only in-frame clones are kept and a portion is missing. The sample has about 190,000 clones, more than 60% seen once. The sample originates from a study of blood T cell repertoires in COVID-19. V lost 4 bases, J lost 9 bases, and 6 bases stayed unmatched. CDR1 is MGHRA, CDR2 YSYEKL, per germline. This CDR3 region has 15 residues. The chain links TRBV4-1 to TRBJ1-6, with 10 bases fitting TRBD1. The TCR sequence derives from a woman aged 45-60 years with acute or convalescent COVID-19. Sequenced: peripheral blood. The CDR3 is CASSLIGTGASPLHF. CDR3 DNA: TGCGCCAGCAGCCTGATCGGGACAGGGGCTTCACCCCTCCACTTT.